This TCR beta chain was retrieved from a study of shared clonotypes between healthy human individuals. Whole-study findings and limits: Researchers sampled only blood; tissue repertoires likely differ. A reduction in generation probabilities was seen for non-shared clonotypes relative to those shared by all four donors. Incompleteness in sorted-subset sequencing, despite large depth, was shown by rarefaction.

Terminally differentiated effector memory CD45RA+ cells were left out of the naive CD8 fraction, which was CD45RO-negative and positively selected for CCR7. Trimming at V came to 0 bases and at J to 4 bases, leaving 6 bases not matched to a gene. This CDR3 has 16 residues. Germline V lookup: CDR1 SEHNR, CDR2 FQNEAQ (reference sequence). As originally analysed: With immunoSEQ giving junction-only sequences and no quality scores, filtering differed. Generated by immunoSEQ multiplex PCR, the TCRdb table keeps only in-frame clones and is missing some. V and J calls and clone size follow that table, whereas D and trimming were derived from the DNA. The sample records approximately 810,000 clones, around 93% being singletons. Turning to this clone: Its antigen is not identified.

The sequence was collected from a young man in good health. This rearrangement joins TRBV7-9 to TRBJ2-7, with 10 positions matching TRBD2. Sequencing was carried out using naive CD8+ T cells sorted from blood. DNA for the CDR3: TGTGCCAGCAGCTTAGCTTTACAGCGGGGGGGTTACGAGCAGTACTTC. Its protein is CASSLALQRGGYEQYF.